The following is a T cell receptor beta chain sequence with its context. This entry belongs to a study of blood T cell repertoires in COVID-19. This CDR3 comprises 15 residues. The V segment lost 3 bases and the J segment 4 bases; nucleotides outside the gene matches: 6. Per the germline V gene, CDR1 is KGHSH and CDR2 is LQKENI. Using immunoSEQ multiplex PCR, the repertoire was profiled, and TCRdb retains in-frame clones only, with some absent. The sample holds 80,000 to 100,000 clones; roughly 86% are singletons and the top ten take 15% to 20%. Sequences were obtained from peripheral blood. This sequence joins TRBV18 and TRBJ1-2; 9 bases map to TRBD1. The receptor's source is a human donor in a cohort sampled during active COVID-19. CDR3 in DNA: TGTGCCAGCTCACCCACCTCGACAGGGGGCTATGGCTACACCTTC. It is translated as CASSPTSTGGYGYTF.